The following is a T cell receptor (beta chain) sequence with its context. As yet, its antigen is unknown. This entry is derived from a study of cytomegalovirus exposure and HLA in healthy donors. Findings and caveats of the study: A further, later analysis showed that HLA-associated TCR beta chains (compared with equally common others) were more clonally expanded. It was assumed in the presence/absence analyses that sequencing depth was roughly uniform across donors. It was reported in a later analysis that an Asian-associated ancestry cluster showed fewer N-insertions than the roughly 670-donor mean.

Trimming cost V 3 bases and J 4 bases, with 9 bases left between them. CDR3 length: 14 residues. CDR1 is SGHTA and CDR2 is FQGNSA in the germline V gene. The PCR used 60 Vbeta and 13 Jbeta primers. Only in-frame clones appear in the TCRdb table, and some are missing; sequencing was by immunoSEQ multiplex PCR. The sample holds approximately 170,000 clones, less than 90% seen once. The sample taken for sequencing was PBMCs. The chain is built from TRBV7-2 and TRBJ1-4, with D possibly being TRBD1 (5 bases). This TCR was sampled from a man aged 50-59 years in good health and CMV-seropositive. DNA for the CDR3: TGTGCCAGCAGCTTCGGGGGGAGTAATGAAAAACTGTTTTTT. It translates to CASSFGGSNEKLFF. The variable domain in full, with the rest retrieved from reference TRBV7-2 and TRBJ1-4, is GAGVSQSPSNKVTEKGKDVELRCDPISGHTALYWYRQSLGQGLEFLIYFQGNSAPDKSGLPSDRFSAERTGGSVSTLTIQRTQQEDSAVYLCASSFGGSNEKLFFGSGTQLSVL.